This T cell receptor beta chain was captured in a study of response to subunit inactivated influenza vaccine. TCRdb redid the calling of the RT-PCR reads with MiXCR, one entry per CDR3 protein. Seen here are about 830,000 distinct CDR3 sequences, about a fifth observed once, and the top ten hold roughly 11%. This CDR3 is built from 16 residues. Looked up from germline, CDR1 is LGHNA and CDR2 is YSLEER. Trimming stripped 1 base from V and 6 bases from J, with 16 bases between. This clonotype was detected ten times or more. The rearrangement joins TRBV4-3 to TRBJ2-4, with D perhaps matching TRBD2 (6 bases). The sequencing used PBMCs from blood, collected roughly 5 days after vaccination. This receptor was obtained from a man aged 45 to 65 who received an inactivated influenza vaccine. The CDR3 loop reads CASSQGSGSLGNIQYF. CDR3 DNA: TGCGCCAGCAGCCAAGGTTCCGGGAGTTTGGGAAACATTCAGTACTTC.